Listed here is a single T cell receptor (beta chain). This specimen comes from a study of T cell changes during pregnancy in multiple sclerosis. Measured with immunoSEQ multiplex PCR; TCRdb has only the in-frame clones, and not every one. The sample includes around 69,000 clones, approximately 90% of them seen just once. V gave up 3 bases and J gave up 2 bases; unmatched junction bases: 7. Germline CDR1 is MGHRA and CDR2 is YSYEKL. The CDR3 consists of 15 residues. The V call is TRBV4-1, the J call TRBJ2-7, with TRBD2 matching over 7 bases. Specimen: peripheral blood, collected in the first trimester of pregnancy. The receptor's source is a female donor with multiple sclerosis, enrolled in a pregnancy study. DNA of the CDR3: TGCGCCAGCAGCCAGCTAGCGGTTACCACCTACGAGCAGTACTTC. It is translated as CASSQLAVTTYEQYF.